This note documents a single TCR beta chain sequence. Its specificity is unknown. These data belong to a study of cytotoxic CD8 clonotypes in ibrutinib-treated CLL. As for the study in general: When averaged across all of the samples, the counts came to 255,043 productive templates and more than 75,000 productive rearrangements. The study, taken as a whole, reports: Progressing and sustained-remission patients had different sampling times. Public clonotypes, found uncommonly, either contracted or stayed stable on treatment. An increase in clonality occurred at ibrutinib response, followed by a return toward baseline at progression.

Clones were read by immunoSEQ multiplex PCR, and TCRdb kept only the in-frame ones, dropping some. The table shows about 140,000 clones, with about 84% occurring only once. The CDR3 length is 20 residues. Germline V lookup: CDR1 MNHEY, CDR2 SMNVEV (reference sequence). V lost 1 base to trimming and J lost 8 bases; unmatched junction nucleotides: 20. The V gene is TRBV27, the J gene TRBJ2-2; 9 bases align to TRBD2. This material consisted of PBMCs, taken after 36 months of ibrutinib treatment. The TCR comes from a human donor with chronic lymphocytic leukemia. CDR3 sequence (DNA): TGTGCCAGCAGTTTATTGCCTCCCAGCGCGGGGGGGGCCCAGAGAGGGGAGCTGTTTTTT. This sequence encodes CASSLLPPSAGGAQRGELFF.